The 25 T cell receptor beta chains given below trace back to one sample, sequenced in a study of CD4 T cells in relation to SARS-CoV-2 and coronaviruses. These receptors have no known antigen. Using immunoSEQ multiplex PCR, the repertoire was profiled, and TCRdb retains in-frame clones only, with some absent. The data hold 15,000 to 20,000 clones, with 70% to 80% observed a single time. The unexposed donors gave CD4+ T cells in about 2011-2019, prior to COVID-19. CD4+ T cells were isolated from the cells after about nine days of culture. The sequencing input was CD4+ T cells from PBMCs, cultured in vitro. Receptors were obtained from a human donor in good health.

The CDR3 DNA reads TGCGCCAGCAGCCTGCTCCTAGCGGGAGGACGGTACAATGAGCAGTTCTTC. This translates into CASSLLLAGGRYNEQFF. The chain joins TRBV5-1 to TRBJ2-1; 11 positions agree with TRBD2. This CDR3 spans 17 amino acids. CDR1 and CDR2 (germline): SGHRS, YFSETQ. With 4 bases clipped from V and 4 bases from J, the junction kept 10 bases outside the gene matches.

The V gene is TRBV19, the J gene TRBJ2-7; a possible D gene is TRBD2 (6 bases). V lost 5 bases, J lost 7 bases, and 15 bases lay in between. Germline values: CDR1 LNHDA, CDR2 SQIVND (reference sequence). The CDR3 extends over 13 amino acids. The CDR3 bases are TGTGCCAGTAGTCGGGACTCTGCTGGGGAGCAGTACTTC. It encodes CASSRDSAGEQYF.

The rearrangement joins TRBV4-2 to TRBJ2-1, with 11 bases fitting TRBD2. The J segment lost 4 bases and the V segment lost 5 bases, leaving 7 bases of the junction unmatched. Looked up from germline, CDR1 is LGHNA and CDR2 is YNFKEQ. The length of the CDR3 is 16 residues. The CDR3 bases are TGTGCCAGCAGCTCCGCCGGGACTAGCGGATACAATGAGCAGTTCTTC. Amino acids: CASSSAGTSGYNEQFF.

The CDR3 nucleotides are TGTGCCAGTCTGGGCAGCGGTCAAGAGACCCAGTACTTC. The encoded protein is CASLGSGQETQYF. V is TRBV19 and J is TRBJ2-5; weak D call: TRBD2 (5 bases). Per the germline V gene, CDR1 is LNHDA and CDR2 is SQIVND (reference sequence). The CDR3 loop spans 13 amino acids. Trimming left V 8 bases short and J 2 bases short, with 12 bases between.

The chain employs TRBV5-1 and TRBJ2-7; 9 bases are shared with TRBD2. With V trimmed by 4 bases and J by 0 bases, 17 bases remained unmatched. From germline, CDR1 is SGHRS and CDR2 YFSETQ. The CDR3 runs to 19 residues. CDR3 sequence reads: CASSLLAGAGFSSSYEQYF. The CDR3 DNA sequence: TGCGCCAGCAGCCTATTAGCGGGAGCGGGTTTTTCGAGCTCCTACGAGCAGTACTTC.

The chain links TRBV7-9 to TRBJ2-7; D remains ambiguous. V shed 1 base and J shed 3 bases, with 13 bases lying between them. The CDR3 covers 15 residues. CDR1 and CDR2 from the germline V gene are SEHNR and FQNEAQ (reference sequence). DNA for the CDR3: TGTGCCAGCAGCTTAGTAGGTGACACAAGCTACGAGCAGTACTTC. It specifies CASSLVGDTSYEQYF.

This rearrangement joins TRBV27 to TRBJ1-1; D perhaps matches TRBD1 (5 bases). Trimming shortened V by 3 bases and J by 4 bases, and 12 bases separated the two germline ends. The CDR3 extends over 14 amino acids. Germline CDR1 reads MNHEY; CDR2 reads SMNVEV (reference sequence). This CDR3 reads CASSFYQGGTEAFF. The CDR3 DNA sequence: TGTGCCAGCAGTTTTTACCAGGGTGGCACTGAAGCTTTCTTT.

The DNA of the CDR3 is TGTGCCAGCAGCTTGGATGGGCTGCCGAACACCGGGGAGCTGTTTTTT. It translates to CASSLDGLPNTGELFF. The rearrangement joins TRBV5-4 to TRBJ2-2; D not resolved. Germline assignment: CDR1 SGHNT and CDR2 YYREEE (reference sequence). V gave up 0 bases and J gave up 0 bases, with 9 bases separating them. This CDR3 is 16 amino acids long.

The chain carries TRBV28 and TRBJ2-1; no clear D. Germline V CDR1 and CDR2: MDHEN, SYDVKM. V was shortened by 5 bases and J by 10 bases, with 12 bases between the two germline ends. The CDR3 loop spans 12 amino acids. CDR3 nucleotide sequence: TGTGCCAGCAGTGTCCAGGAGAAGGAGCAGTTCTTC. It translates to CASSVQEKEQFF.

The chain uses TRBV7-3 and TRBJ2-2; 7 bases map to TRBD2. V shed 2 bases, J shed 6 bases, and the junction held 3 bases outside the gene matches. This CDR3 has 14 amino acids. Germline CDR1 and CDR2: SGHTA and FQGTGA. CDR3 sequence: CASSLGGRSGELFF. Written as DNA, the CDR3 is TGTGCCAGCAGCTTAGGCGGGAGATCCGGGGAGCTGTTTTTT. Drawing the rest from reference TRBV7-3 and TRBJ2-2, the complete variable domain is GAGVSQTPSNKVTEKGKYVELRCDPISGHTALYWYRQSLGQGPEFLIYFQGTGAADDSGLPNDRFFAVRPEGSVSTLKIQRTERGDSAVYLCASSLGGRSGELFFGEGSRLTVL.

This rearrangement joins TRBV30 to TRBJ2-7, with D tentatively TRBD2 (5 bases). V lost 0 bases, J lost 2 bases, and 11 bases lay in between. The CDR3 runs to 14 residues. Germline V gives CDR1 GTSNPN, CDR2 SVGIG (reference sequence). Written as DNA, the CDR3 is TGTGCCTGGAGTGTAGTTTCCGGGGCCTACGAGCAGTACTTC. Amino acids: CAWSVVSGAYEQYF.

The CDR3 loop reads CASSPMRGRGSYNEQFF. CDR3 DNA: TGTGCCAGCAGCCCGATGAGGGGGCGCGGATCCTACAATGAGCAGTTCTTC. The chain employs TRBV7-2 and TRBJ2-1, with TRBD1 identical over 7 bases. Germline lookup yields CDR1 SGHTA and CDR2 FQGNSA. Trimming cost V 5 bases and J 1 base; bases outside gene matches: 11. The CDR3 sequence is 17 residues long.

The chain employs TRBV12-5 and TRBJ2-4; either TRBD1 or TRBD2 may supply D (5 bases each). The germline V gene has CDR1 LGHNT and CDR2 FRNRAP. V was trimmed by 0 bases and J by 0 bases, leaving 15 bases between them. This CDR3 comprises 18 residues. CDR3 sequence reads: CASGLVPPGPRAKNIQYF. The CDR3 nucleotides are TGTGCTAGTGGTTTGGTACCTCCGGGACCGAGAGCCAAAAACATTCAGTACTTC.

This chain uses TRBV14 with TRBJ1-2; maybe TRBD1 (6 bases). The V end lost 0 bases, the J end lost 8 bases, and 22 bases lay between the germline ends. This CDR3 comprises 17 residues. The germline CDR1 and CDR2 sequences are SGHDN and FVKESK. CDR3 sequence: CASSQEATGRGINGYTF. Here the CDR3 DNA reads TGTGCCAGCAGCCAAGAAGCGACCGGCAGGGGAATAAACGGCTACACCTTC.

The chain uses TRBV19 and TRBJ1-1; 9 bases line up with TRBD1. With 5 bases clipped from V and 0 bases from J, the junction kept 4 bases outside the gene matches. Germline V CDR1 and CDR2: LNHDA, SQIVND (reference sequence). The CDR3 has 15 amino acids. In DNA, the CDR3 is TGTGCCAGTAGTCCACAGGGGGCCCTGAACACTGAAGCTTTCTTT. It encodes CASSPQGALNTEAFF.

This chain joins TRBV10-3 and TRBJ1-1, with D uncertain. Deletions cut 11 bases from V and 2 bases from J, with 9 bases between. Germline V gene data show CDR1 as ENHRY and CDR2 as SYGVKD. The CDR3 is made up of 11 amino acids. The CDR3 region has the DNA TGTGCCTTCGGCACTAACACTGAAGCTTTCTTT. This sequence encodes CAFGTNTEAFF.

The chain employs TRBV7-9 and TRBJ1-5; 8 nucleotides match TRBD1. V lost 5 bases to trimming and J lost 2 bases; unmatched junction nucleotides: 5. This CDR3 is 15 amino acids long. Germline lookup yields CDR1 SEHNR and CDR2 FQNEAQ (reference sequence). CDR3 sequence: CASSKGQGRNQPQHF. The CDR3 DNA sequence: TGTGCCAGCAGCAAAGGACAGGGCCGCAATCAGCCCCAGCATTTT. Variable domain in full (rest from reference TRBV7-9 and TRBJ1-5): DTGVSQNPRHKITKRGQNVTFRCDPISEHNRLYWYRQTLGQGPEFLTYFQNEAQLEKSRLLSDRFSAERPKGSFSTLEIQRTEQGDSAMYLCASSKGQGRNQPQHFGDGTRLSIL.

The CDR3 reads CASKAGQAVPILNEQFF. The CDR3 coding sequence is TGTGCCAGTAAGGCCGGACAGGCGGTACCAATCCTCAATGAGCAGTTCTTC. The V gene is TRBV19, the J gene TRBJ2-1, with 7 nucleotides matching TRBD1. V lost 7 bases, J lost 6 bases, and 18 bases stayed unmatched. The CDR3 extends over 17 amino acids. CDR1 and CDR2 from the germline V gene are LNHDA and SQIVND (reference sequence).

The chain is built from TRBV6-5 and TRBJ2-7, with 7 positions matching TRBD1. The CDR3 is made up of 12 amino acids. From germline, CDR1 is MNHEY and CDR2 SVGAGI. V dropped 7 bases and J dropped 0; count of bases not matched to a gene: 0. The CDR3 region is CASTGGSYEQYF. The CDR3 coding sequence is TGTGCCAGCACAGGGGGCTCCTACGAGCAGTACTTC.

The rearrangement links TRBV5-1 to TRBJ1-2, with a tentative D call TRBD1 (6 bases). This CDR3 has 12 amino acids. Germline V gene sequence: CDR1 SGHRS, CDR2 YFSETQ. Trimming removed 4 bases from V and 7 bases from J, with 11 bases in between. Written as DNA, the CDR3 is TGCGCCAGCAGCGCCACAGGGTTTGGCTACACCTTC. Amino acids: CASSATGFGYTF.

CDR3 sequence: CASSRSSNYGYTF. CDR3 DNA: TGTGCCAGCAGCAGAAGTTCAAACTATGGCTACACCTTC. The rearrangement joins TRBV28 to TRBJ1-2, with D unclear. The CDR3 consists of 13 residues. Germline V gene sequence: CDR1 MDHEN, CDR2 SYDVKM. V was shortened by 6 bases and J by 2 bases, with 10 bases between the two germline ends.

V is TRBV5-4 and J is TRBJ2-5; no clear D gene. Germline V gives CDR1 SGHNT, CDR2 YYREEE (reference sequence). V was shortened by 4 bases and J by 1 base, with 11 bases between the two germline ends. CDR3 size: 14 residues. CDR3 in amino acids: CASSPPGRQETQYF. The CDR3 nucleotides read TGTGCCAGCAGCCCGCCTGGACGCCAAGAGACCCAGTACTTC.

This chain joins TRBV5-1 and TRBJ2-3, with D perhaps matching TRBD2 (5 bases). This CDR3 has 16 amino acids. The germline gives CDR1 SGHRS, CDR2 YFSETQ. Deletions cut 0 bases from V and 0 bases from J, with 11 bases between. The CDR3 spells CASSLVAGLSTDTQYF. Here the CDR3 DNA reads TGCGCCAGCAGCTTGGTGGCGGGCCTTAGCACAGATACGCAGTATTTT.

This rearrangement joins TRBV11-2 to TRBJ2-7, with 8 bases aligning to TRBD2. Germline V CDR1 and CDR2: SGHAT, FQNNGV. The CDR3 consists of 14 residues. After removal of 1 base from V and 4 bases from J, the junction contained 3 bases not matched to a gene. The CDR3 region has the DNA TGTGCCAGCAGCTTAGCGGGAGGGCCATACGAGCAGTACTTC. This encodes CASSLAGGPYEQYF.

This rearrangement joins TRBV5-4 to TRBJ1-2, with D tentatively TRBD1 (5 bases). CDR1 is SGHNT, CDR2 YYREEE, per germline (reference sequence). This CDR3 spans 15 amino acids. Trimming stripped 0 bases from V and 4 bases from J, with 13 bases between. CDR3: CASSLAGGVGYGYTF. In DNA, the CDR3 is TGTGCCAGCAGCTTGGCCGGGGGAGTTGGCTATGGCTACACCTTC.